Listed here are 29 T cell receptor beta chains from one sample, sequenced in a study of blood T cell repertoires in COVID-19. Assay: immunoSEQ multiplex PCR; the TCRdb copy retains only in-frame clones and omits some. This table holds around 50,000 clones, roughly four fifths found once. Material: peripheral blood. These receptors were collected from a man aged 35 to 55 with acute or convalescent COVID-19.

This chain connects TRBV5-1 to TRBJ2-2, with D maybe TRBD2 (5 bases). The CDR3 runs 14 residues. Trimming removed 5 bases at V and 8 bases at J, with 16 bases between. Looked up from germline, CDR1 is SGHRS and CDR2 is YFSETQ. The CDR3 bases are TGCGCCAGCAGGGACCGCCCTACGGGAGGGGAGCTGTTTTTT. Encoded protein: CASRDRPTGGELFF.

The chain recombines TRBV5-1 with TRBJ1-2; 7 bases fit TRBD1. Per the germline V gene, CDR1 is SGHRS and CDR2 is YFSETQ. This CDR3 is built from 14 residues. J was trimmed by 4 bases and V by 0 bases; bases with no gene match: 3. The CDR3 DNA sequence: TGCGCCAGCAGCTTGGGCGGGACAGTCTATGGCTACACCTTC. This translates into CASSLGGTVYGYTF.

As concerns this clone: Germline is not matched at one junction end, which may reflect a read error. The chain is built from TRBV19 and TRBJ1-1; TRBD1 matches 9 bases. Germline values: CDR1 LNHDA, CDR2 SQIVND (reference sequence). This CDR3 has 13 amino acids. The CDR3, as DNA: TGTGCCAGCAGTACAGGGGGCTACACTGAAGCTTTCTTT. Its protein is CASSTGGYTEAFF.

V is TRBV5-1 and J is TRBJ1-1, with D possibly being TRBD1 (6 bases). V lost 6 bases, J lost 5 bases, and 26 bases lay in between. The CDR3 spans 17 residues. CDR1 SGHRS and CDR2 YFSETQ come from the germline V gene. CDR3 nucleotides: TGCGCCAGCACCCCAACCCCGGGGGGGGGCGCATTGACTGAAGCTTTCTTT. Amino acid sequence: CASTPTPGGGALTEAFF.

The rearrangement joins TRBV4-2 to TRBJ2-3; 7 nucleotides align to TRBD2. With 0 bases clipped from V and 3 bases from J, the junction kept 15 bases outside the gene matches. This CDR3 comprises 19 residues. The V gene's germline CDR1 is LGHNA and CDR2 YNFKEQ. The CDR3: CASSQDPPGAGRITDTQYF. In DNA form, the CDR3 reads TGTGCCAGCAGCCAAGATCCCCCAGGAGCGGGGAGGATTACAGATACGCAGTATTTT.

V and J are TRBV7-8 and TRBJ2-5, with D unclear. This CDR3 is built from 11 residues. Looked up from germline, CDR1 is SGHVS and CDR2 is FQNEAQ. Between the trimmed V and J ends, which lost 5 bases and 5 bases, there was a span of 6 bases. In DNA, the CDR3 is TGTGCCAGCAGCCCCCGGGAGACCCAGTACTTC. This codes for CASSPRETQYF.

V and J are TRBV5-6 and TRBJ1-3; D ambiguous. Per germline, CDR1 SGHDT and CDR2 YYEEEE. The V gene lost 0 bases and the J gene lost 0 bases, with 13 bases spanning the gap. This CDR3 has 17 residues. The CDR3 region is CASSLDGARSSGNTIYF. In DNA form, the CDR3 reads TGTGCCAGCAGCTTGGATGGAGCAAGGAGCTCTGGAAACACCATATATTTT.

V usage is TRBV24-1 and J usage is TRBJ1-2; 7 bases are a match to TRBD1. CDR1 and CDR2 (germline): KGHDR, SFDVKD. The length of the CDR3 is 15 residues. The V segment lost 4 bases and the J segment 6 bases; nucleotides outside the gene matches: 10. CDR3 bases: TGTGCCACCAGTGAGGGAACCGGGACAGTTGATGGCTACACCTTC. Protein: CATSEGTGTVDGYTF.

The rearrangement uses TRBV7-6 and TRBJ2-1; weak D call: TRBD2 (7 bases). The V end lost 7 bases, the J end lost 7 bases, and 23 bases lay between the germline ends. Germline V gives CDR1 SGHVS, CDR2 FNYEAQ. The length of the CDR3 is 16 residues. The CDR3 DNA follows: TGTGCCAGCACCAGGAGGGGGGGTTTACTGGGTAATGAGCAGTTCTTC. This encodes CASTRRGGLLGNEQFF.

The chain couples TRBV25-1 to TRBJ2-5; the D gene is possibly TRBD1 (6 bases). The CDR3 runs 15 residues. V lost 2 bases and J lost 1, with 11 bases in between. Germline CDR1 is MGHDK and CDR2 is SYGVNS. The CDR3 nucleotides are TGTGCCAGCAGTGAACTGGGCAGGGGCCAAGAGACCCAGTACTTC. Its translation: CASSELGRGQETQYF.

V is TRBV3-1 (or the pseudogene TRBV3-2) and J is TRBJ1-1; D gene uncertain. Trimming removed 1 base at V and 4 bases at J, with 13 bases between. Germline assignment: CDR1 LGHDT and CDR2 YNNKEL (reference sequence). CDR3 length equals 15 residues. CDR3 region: CASSQVRGLGTEAFF. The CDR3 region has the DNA TGTGCCAGCAGCCAAGTAAGAGGCCTGGGCACTGAAGCTTTCTTT.

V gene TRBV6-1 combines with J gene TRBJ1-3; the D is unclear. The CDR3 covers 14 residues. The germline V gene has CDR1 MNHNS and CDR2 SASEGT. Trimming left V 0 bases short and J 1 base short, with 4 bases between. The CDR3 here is CASSEAGSGNTIYF. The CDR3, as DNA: TGTGCCAGCAGTGAAGCCGGTTCTGGAAACACCATATATTTT.

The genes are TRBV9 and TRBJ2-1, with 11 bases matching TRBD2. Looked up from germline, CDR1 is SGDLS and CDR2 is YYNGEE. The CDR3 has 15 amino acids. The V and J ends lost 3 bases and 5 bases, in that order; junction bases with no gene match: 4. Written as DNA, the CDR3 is TGTGCCAGCAGCGCCCCGGGACTAGCGGACAATGAGCAGTTCTTC. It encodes CASSAPGLADNEQFF.

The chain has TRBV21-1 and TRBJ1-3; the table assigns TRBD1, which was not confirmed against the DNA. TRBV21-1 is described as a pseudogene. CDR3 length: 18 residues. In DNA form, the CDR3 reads TGTGCCAGCAGCAAAGAGGCCGAGCTCGGCGACACTGGAAACACCATATATTTT. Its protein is CASSKEAELGDTGNTIYF.

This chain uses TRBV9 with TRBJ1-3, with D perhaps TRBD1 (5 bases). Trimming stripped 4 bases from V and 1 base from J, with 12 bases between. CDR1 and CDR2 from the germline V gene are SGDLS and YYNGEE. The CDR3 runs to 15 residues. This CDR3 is CASSLQAASGNTIYF. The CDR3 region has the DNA TGTGCCAGCAGCTTACAGGCCGCTTCTGGAAACACCATATATTTT.

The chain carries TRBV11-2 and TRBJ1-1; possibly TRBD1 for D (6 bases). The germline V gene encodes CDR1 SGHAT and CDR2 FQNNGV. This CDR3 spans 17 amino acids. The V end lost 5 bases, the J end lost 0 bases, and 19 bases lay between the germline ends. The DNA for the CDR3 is TGTGCCAGCAGCCCTACCGCGCCGGGACACCTGAACACTGAAGCTTTCTTT. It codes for CASSPTAPGHLNTEAFF.

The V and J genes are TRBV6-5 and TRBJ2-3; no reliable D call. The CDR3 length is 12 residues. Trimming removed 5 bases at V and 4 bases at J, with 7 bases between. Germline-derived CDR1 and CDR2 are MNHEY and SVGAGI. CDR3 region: CASSLNSDTQYF. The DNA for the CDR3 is TGTGCCAGCAGTCTTAACTCAGATACGCAGTATTTT.

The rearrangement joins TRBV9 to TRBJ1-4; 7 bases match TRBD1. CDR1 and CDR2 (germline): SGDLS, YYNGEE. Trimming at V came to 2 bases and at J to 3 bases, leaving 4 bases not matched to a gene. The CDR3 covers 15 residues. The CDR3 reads CASSVKGQPNEKLFF. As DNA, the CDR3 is TGTGCCAGCAGCGTGAAGGGACAGCCTAATGAAAAACTGTTTTTT.

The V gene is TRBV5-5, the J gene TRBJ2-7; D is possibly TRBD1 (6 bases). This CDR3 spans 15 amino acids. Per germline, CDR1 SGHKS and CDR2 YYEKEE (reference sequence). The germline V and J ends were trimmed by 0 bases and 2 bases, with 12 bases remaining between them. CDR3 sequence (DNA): TGTGCCAGCAGCTTGGGTGGACAGCGGACCTACGAGCAGTACTTC. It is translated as CASSLGGQRTYEQYF.

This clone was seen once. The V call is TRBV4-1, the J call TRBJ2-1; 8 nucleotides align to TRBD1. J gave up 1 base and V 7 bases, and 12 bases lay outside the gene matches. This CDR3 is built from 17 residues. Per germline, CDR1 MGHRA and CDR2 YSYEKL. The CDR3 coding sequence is TGCGCCAGCACTCCAGGGGGCCACCTAGGGTCCTACAATGAGCAGTTCTTC. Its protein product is CASTPGGHLGSYNEQFF.

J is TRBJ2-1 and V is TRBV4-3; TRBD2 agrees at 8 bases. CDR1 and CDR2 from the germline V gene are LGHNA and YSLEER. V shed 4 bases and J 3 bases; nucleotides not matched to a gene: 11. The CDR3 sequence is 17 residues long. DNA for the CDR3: TGCGCCAGCAGCCCCACTTACGGGGGGGGGCTCTACAATGAGCAGTTCTTC. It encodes CASSPTYGGGLYNEQFF.

The CDR3 loop is CASSLSSGAYNEQFF. Written as DNA, the CDR3 is TGTGCCAGCAGTTTATCATCAGGGGCCTACAATGAGCAGTTCTTC. The chain links TRBV27 to TRBJ2-1, with TRBD1 as a possible D gene (6 bases). The germline gives CDR1 MNHEY, CDR2 SMNVEV (reference sequence). The ends were cut back, 0 bases at V and 2 bases at J, with 8 bases in the middle. This CDR3 comprises 15 residues.

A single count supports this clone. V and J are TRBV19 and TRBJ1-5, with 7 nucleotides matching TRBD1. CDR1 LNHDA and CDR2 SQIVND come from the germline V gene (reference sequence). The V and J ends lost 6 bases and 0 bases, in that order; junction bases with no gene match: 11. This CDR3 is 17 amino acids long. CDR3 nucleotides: TGTGCCAGTAGGAACCTCCGGACAGGCCCTAGCAATCAGCCCCAGCATTTT. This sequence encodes CASRNLRTGPSNQPQHF.

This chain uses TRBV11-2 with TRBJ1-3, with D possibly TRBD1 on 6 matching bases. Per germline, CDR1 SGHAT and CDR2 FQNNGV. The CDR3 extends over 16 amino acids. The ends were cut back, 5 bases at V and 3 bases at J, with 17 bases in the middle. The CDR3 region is CASSPRTAIVGNTIYF. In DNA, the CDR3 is TGTGCCAGCAGCCCCCGGACAGCTATTGTTGGAAACACCATATATTTT.

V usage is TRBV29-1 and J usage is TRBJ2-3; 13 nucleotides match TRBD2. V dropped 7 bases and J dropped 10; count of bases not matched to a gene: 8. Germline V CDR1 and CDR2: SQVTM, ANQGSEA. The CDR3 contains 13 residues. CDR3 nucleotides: TGCAGCGCCAAAACTAGCGGGGGGGCTGCGCAGTATTTT. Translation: CSAKTSGGAAQYF.

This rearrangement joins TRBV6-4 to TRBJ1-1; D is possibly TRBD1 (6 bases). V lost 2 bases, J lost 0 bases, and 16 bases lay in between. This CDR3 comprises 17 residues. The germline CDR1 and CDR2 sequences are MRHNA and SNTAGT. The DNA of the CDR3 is TGTGCCAGCAGTGACCCCAGGGGCACGATCATGAACACTGAAGCTTTCTTT. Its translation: CASSDPRGTIMNTEAFF.

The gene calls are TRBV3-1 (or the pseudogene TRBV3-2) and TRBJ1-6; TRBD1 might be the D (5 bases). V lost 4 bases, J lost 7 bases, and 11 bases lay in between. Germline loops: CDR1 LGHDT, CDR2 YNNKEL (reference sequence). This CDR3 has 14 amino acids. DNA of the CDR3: TGTGCCAGCAGCCGTCAGGGTGACAATTCACCCCTCCACTTT. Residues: CASSRQGDNSPLHF.

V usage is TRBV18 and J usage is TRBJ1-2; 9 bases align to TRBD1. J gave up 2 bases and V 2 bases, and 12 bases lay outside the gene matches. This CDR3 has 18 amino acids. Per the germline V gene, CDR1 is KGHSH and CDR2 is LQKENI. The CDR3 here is CASSPIQGAPDKNYGYTF. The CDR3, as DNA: TGTGCCAGCTCACCAATACAGGGGGCCCCCGACAAAAACTATGGCTACACCTTC.

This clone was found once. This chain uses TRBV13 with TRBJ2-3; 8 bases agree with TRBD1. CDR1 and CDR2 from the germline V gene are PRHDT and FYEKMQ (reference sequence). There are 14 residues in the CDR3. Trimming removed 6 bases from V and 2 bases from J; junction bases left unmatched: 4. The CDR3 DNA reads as TGTGCCAGCAGTCGGGACAGGTCCACAGATACGCAGTATTTT. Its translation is CASSRDRSTDTQYF.